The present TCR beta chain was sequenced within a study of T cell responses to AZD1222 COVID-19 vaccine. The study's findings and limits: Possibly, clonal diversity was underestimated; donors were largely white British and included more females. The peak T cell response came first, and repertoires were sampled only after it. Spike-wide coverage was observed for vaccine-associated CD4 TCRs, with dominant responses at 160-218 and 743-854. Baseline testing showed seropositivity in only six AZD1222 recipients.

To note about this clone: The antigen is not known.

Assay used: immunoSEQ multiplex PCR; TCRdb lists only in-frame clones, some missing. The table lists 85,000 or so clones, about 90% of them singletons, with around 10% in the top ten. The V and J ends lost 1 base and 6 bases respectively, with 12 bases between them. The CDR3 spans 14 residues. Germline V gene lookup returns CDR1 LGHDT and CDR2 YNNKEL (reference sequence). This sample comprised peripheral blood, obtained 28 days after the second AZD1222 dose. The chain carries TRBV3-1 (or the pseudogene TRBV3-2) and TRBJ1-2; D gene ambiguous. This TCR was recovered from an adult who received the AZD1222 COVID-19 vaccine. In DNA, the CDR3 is TGTGCCAGCAGCCAAGCCCGACACCTCAATGGCTACACCTTC. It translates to CASSQARHLNGYTF.